A selection of T cell receptor beta chains follows, all from one sample in a study of blood T cell repertoires in COVID-19. Measured with immunoSEQ multiplex PCR; TCRdb has only the in-frame clones, and not every one. Of 650,000 to 800,000 clones in the sample, more than 80% were seen once. Sequencing input: peripheral blood. Receptor source: a woman in her late teens or twenties with acute or convalescent COVID-19. Both conserved end residues are part of each CDR3. A D gene is named only where the DNA matches it firmly. Expanded clones are given a class, and other clones once, few, many or no size at all.

.	TRBV13	TRBJ1-2	14	.	TGTGCCAGCAGCTTAGGGGCAGCTGAGGATGGCTACACCTTC	CASSLGAAEDGYTF
.	TRBV7-9	TRBJ1-2	13	once	TGTGCCAGCAGCTTAGCCGGTGTCTATGGCTACACCTTC	CASSLAGVYGYTF
TRBD1	TRBV19	TRBJ1-2	15	.	TGTGCCAGTAGTTTCCGGGACAGGGGGAACTATGGCTACACCTTC	CASSFRDRGNYGYTF
.	TRBV3-1/TRBV3-2	TRBJ2-2	14	few	TGTGCCAGCAGCCAAAGGGCGGGGACCGGGGAGCTGTTTTTT	CASSQRAGTGELFF
.	TRBV9	TRBJ1-2	14	.	TGTGCCAGCAGCGACCCGACAGCTGGATATGGCTACACCTTC	CASSDPTAGYGYTF
TRBD1	TRBV6-1	TRBJ1-2	16	.	TGTGCCAGCAGTGAAGTATGGACAGGCTCCCTCTATGGCTACACCTTC	CASSEVWTGSLYGYTF
TRBD1	TRBV19	TRBJ1-3	15	.	TGTGCCAGTAGAAGGGACAGGTCCGTTGGAAACACCATATATTTT	CASRRDRSVGNTIYF
TRBD2	TRBV7-2	TRBJ2-7	16	.	TGTGCCAGCAGCTTAGTTTCTAGCGGACCGTCCTACGAGCAGTACTTC	CASSLVSSGPSYEQYF
TRBD1	TRBV11-2	TRBJ2-7	16	.	TGTGCCAGCAGCTTAGAGGTGGGACAGGGTCACTACGAGCAGTACTTC	CASSLEVGQGHYEQYF
.	TRBV12-5	TRBJ1-2	13	.	TGTGCTAGTGGTAGAACAGAGGGCTATGGCTACACCTTC	CASGRTEGYGYTF
TRBD1	TRBV19	TRBJ2-3	15	.	TGTGCCAGTAGCCCCCGCAGGGGGTGGACAGATACGCAGTATTTT	CASSPRRGWTDTQYF
TRBD1	TRBV4-1	TRBJ1-2	16	.	TGCGCCAGCAGCCAAGGAGGGACAGGGCGCAACTATGGCTACACCTTC	CASSQGGTGRNYGYTF
TRBD1	TRBV19	TRBJ1-2	17	.	TGTGCCAGTACCCCCGGGACAGGGAGTCGAAGGAATTATGGCTACACCTTC	CASTPGTGSRRNYGYTF
TRBD2	TRBV2	TRBJ2-1	18	.	TGTGCCAGCAGACCACTAGCGGGGGGCCACCTTAGTGGCAATGAGCAGTTCTTC	CASRPLAGGHLSGNEQFF
.	TRBV19	TRBJ2-1	16	.	TGTGCCAGTAGTCTACCTAGGGGGAGCTCCTACAATGAGCAGTTCTTC	CASSLPRGSSYNEQFF
.	TRBV15	TRBJ1-6	15	.	TGTGCCACCAATGATGGGCCCCCGCTTTATTCACCCCTCCACTTT	CATNDGPPLYSPLHF
.	TRBV13	TRBJ2-1	16	.	TGTGCCAGCAGCTCCCAAGGGGCTGGTTCCTACAATGAGCAGTTCTTC	CASSSQGAGSYNEQFF
.	TRBV21-1	TRBJ2-7	15	.	TGTGCCAGCAGCAAACTCCGGAGGGGTACCTACGAGCAGTACTTC	CASSKLRRGTYEQYF
.	TRBV9	TRBJ2-2	13	.	TGTGCCAGCAGCGTAGGTCCGGCCGGGGAGCTGTTTTTT	CASSVGPAGELFF
.	TRBV3-1/TRBV3-2	TRBJ1-2	16	.	TGTGCCAGCAGCCAAGGGGACACATCTATTTTGGGTGGCTACACCTTC	CASSQGDTSILGGYTF
TRBD1	TRBV4-3	TRBJ1-1	17	.	TGCGCCAGCAGCCAATCGACAGGGGGCGGATGGCACACTGAAGCTTTCTTT	CASSQSTGGGWHTEAFF
.	TRBV13	TRBJ1-2	16	.	TGTGCCAGCAGGTACCTCGGACAGTCGTTTAACTATGGCTACACCTTC	CASRYLGQSFNYGYTF
TRBD2	TRBV5-5	TRBJ2-3	16	many	TGTGCCAGCAGCATGGGGACTAGCGGAAGCACAGATACGCAGTATTTT	CASSMGTSGSTDTQYF
TRBD1	TRBV7-2	TRBJ1-4	15	.	TGTGCCAGCAGCCCATCTGGGACAGTAAATGAAAAACTGTTTTTT	CASSPSGTVNEKLFF
.	TRBV27	TRBJ2-7	13	.	TGTGCCAGCAGCTCAGGTTTCTCCTACGAGCAGTACTTC	CASSSGFSYEQYF
TRBD1	TRBV29-1	TRBJ2-3	15	once	TGCAGCGTTAGACAGGGCCTAAGGCCTTCTGATACGCAGTATTTT	CSVRQGLRPSDTQYF
.	TRBV27	TRBJ1-6	17	.	TGTGCCAGCAGTTTATACCCGGACAGCTCCTATAATTCACCCCTCCACTTT	CASSLYPDSSYNSPLHF
.	TRBV5-1	TRBJ2-3	15	.	TGCGCCAGCAACGAGCGCGGTCTTAGCACAGATACGCAGTATTTT	CASNERGLSTDTQYF
TRBD1	TRBV3-1/TRBV3-2	TRBJ1-2	15	.	TGTGCCAGCAGCCGAGGGGGACAGACTTACTATGGCTACACCTTC	CASSRGGQTYYGYTF
TRBD2	TRBV5-1	TRBJ2-3	16	.	TGCGCCAGCAGCTCAACAATCAATGGGGGGGCAGATACGCAGTATTTT	CASSSTINGGADTQYF
TRBD1	TRBV28	TRBJ1-1	13	.	TGTGCCAGCAGTTTGCACAGGGGAACTGAAGCTTTCTTT	CASSLHRGTEAFF
TRBD2	TRBV12-3/TRBV12-4	TRBJ2-5	13	.	TGTGCCAGCAGGCTAGCGGGGAAGGAGACCCAGTACTTC	CASRLAGKETQYF
.	TRBV5-1	TRBJ1-2	14	.	TGCGCCAGCAGCTTGGGACTCCTCGAGCATGGCTACACCTTC	CASSLGLLEHGYTF
TRBD1	TRBV5-1	TRBJ2-7	16	.	TGCGCCAGCAGCTTGACATTCGGACAGGGATCCTACGAGCAGTACTTC	CASSLTFGQGSYEQYF
TRBD2	TRBV9	TRBJ2-3	18	.	TGTGCCAGCAGCCCCGGACTAGCGGGGGGTCTCAGCACAGATACGCAGTATTTT	CASSPGLAGGLSTDTQYF
.	TRBV29-1	TRBJ1-2	11	.	TGCAGCGTTGGGGGCAACTCCGGCTACACCTTC	CSVGGNSGYTF
.	TRBV6-2/TRBV6-3	TRBJ2-7	15	.	TGTGCCAGCAGTTACGGAGTTGAGTATTCCTACGAGCAGTACTTC	CASSYGVEYSYEQYF
TRBD1	TRBV4-1	TRBJ1-6	15	.	TGCGCCACCAAGGTAAACCGGGACAGTAATTCACCCCTCCACTTT	CATKVNRDSNSPLHF
.	TRBV9	TRBJ1-6	17	.	TGTGCCAGCAGCGTAGAACAGATCTACTCCTATAATTCACCCCTCCACTTT	CASSVEQIYSYNSPLHF
TRBD1	TRBV5-1	TRBJ1-1	16	.	TGCGCCAGCAGCTTGGGGGGACAGGGACATAACACTGAAGCTTTCTTT	CASSLGGQGHNTEAFF
TRBD1	TRBV29-1	TRBJ2-3	16	.	TGCAGCGGTTCGAGTGGGACAGGATTTGGGGCAGATACGCAGTATTTT	CSGSSGTGFGADTQYF
.	TRBV6-1	TRBJ2-2	18	.	TGTGCCAGCAGTGAAGTTCGGACAGATATTTCCTGGAGCGGGGAGCTGTTTTTT	CASSEVRTDISWSGELFF
TRBD2	TRBV4-1	TRBJ2-5	16	.	TGCGCCAGCAGCCGCGGTCAGGCGGGGGGGGAAGAGACCCAGTACTTC	CASSRGQAGGEETQYF
.	TRBV12-3/TRBV12-4	TRBJ1-3	13	.	TGTGCCAGCAGCCAGGGAACAGGAAACACCATATATTTT	CASSQGTGNTIYF